Detailed here is one T cell receptor (beta chain). These data come from a study of T-cell reconstitution after alpha-beta-depleted transplantation in children. Preparation of the TCRbeta library used unique molecular identifiers. One entry per CDR3 protein results from TCRdb running MiXCR on the PCR reads. Of 450,000 to 600,000 distinct CDR3 sequences listed, roughly 33% are singletons. This TCR was recovered from a human donor who donated a stem cell graft to a child with aplastic anemia. The source material was PBMCs from the stem cell graft donor, sampled from the stem cell graft.

The CDR3: CASITTGKVRNNEQFF. The CDR3 nucleotides read TGCGCCAGCATAACGACAGGGAAGGTAAGGAACAATGAGCAGTTCTTC. The chain has TRBV5-1 and TRBJ2-1; 7 nucleotides line up with TRBD1. This CDR3 has 16 amino acids. Germline V gene data show CDR1 as SGHRS and CDR2 as YFSETQ. Trimming removed 6 bases from V and 5 bases from J; junction bases left unmatched: 14.